Reported below is one T cell receptor beta chain. The antigen is not known. Amplification used 60 Vbeta primers and 13 Jbeta primers. Clones were read by immunoSEQ multiplex PCR, and TCRdb kept only the in-frame ones, dropping some. The table includes roughly 100,000 clones, 83% detected once. The data stem from a study of cytomegalovirus exposure and HLA in healthy donors. Germline loops: CDR1 LNHDA, CDR2 SQIVND (reference sequence). This CDR3 is built from 18 residues. V was clipped by 4 bases and J by 4 bases; unmatched bases: 8. The study, taken as a whole, reports: In a later analysis, HLA-C alleles had the fewest associated TCRs, DRB1 alleles the most.

The sequence derives from a man aged 18 to 30 in good health and CMV-seronegative. Input material: PBMCs. The chain employs TRBV19 and TRBJ2-1, with 15 bases aligning to TRBD2. In DNA form, the CDR3 reads TGTGCCAGTAGTACTGGGACTAGCGGGAGGAGGGCTTACAATGAGCAGTTCTTC. The encoded protein is CASSTGTSGRRAYNEQFF.